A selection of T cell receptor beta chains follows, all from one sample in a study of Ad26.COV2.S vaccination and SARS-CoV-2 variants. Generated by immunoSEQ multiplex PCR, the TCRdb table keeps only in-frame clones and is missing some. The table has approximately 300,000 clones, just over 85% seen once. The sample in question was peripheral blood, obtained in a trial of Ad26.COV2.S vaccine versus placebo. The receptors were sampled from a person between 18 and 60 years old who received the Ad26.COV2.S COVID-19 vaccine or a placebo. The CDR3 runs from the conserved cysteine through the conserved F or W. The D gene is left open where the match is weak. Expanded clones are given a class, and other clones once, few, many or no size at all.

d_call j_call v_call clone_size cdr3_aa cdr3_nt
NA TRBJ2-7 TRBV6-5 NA CASSYVWDNSYEQYF TGTGCCAGCAGTTACGTTTGGGACAATTCCTACGAGCAGTACTTC
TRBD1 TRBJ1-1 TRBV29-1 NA CSVTRGQGQTEAFF TGCAGCGTTACCCGAGGACAGGGACAGACTGAAGCTTTCTTT
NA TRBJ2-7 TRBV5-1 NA CASSLAIGLGEQYF TGCGCCAGCAGCTTGGCAATTGGTCTAGGGGAGCAGTACTTC
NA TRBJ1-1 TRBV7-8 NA CASSSPAGSEAFF TGTGCCAGCAGCTCACCCGCCGGTTCTGAAGCTTTCTTT
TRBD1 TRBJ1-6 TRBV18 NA CASSPLTGGLNSPLHF TGTGCCAGCTCACCATTAACAGGGGGATTGAATTCACCCCTCCACTTT
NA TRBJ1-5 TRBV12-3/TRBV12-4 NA CASSFGDQPQHF TGTGCCAGCAGTTTTGGGGATCAGCCCCAGCATTTT
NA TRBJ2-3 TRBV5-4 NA CASRQSPPSTDTQYF TGTGCCAGTAGGCAAAGCCCGCCTAGCACAGATACGCAGTATTTT
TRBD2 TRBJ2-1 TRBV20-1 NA CSAGGGNEQFF TGCAGTGCTGGGGGGGGGAATGAGCAGTTCTTC
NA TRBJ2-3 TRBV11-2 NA CASSYSPAAISTDTQYF TGTGCCAGCAGCTATTCACCTGCGGCGATTAGCACAGATACGCAGTATTTT
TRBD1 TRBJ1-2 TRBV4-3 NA CASSQLQGLGGYTF TGCGCCAGCAGCCAATTACAGGGGTTAGGGGGCTACACCTTC
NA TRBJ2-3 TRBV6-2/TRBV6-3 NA CASSGAWGATQYF TGTGCCAGCAGCGGGGCCTGGGGGGCTACGCAGTATTTT
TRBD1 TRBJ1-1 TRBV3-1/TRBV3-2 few CASSDRGDTEAFF TGTGCCAGCAGCGACAGGGGCGACACTGAAGCTTTCTTT
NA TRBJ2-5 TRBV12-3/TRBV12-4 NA CASRENQETQYF TGTGCCAGCAGGGAGAACCAAGAGACCCAGTACTTC
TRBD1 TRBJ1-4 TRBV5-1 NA CASSSDRTGEKLFF TGCGCCAGCAGCTCGGACAGGACGGGAGAAAAACTGTTTTTT
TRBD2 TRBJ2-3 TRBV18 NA CASSRVAGIDLYF TGTGCCAGCTCACGGGTAGCGGGCATAGACCTGTATTTT
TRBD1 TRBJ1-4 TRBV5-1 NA CASSWGTGSDEKLFF TGCGCCAGCAGCTGGGGGACAGGGAGTGATGAAAAACTGTTTTTT
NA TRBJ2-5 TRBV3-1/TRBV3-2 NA CASSRGQRQETQYF TGTGCCAGCAGCCGGGGCCAGCGGCAAGAGACCCAGTACTTC
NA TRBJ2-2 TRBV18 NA CASRDRLILNTGELFF TGTGCCAGTCGCGACAGGTTAATTTTAAACACCGGGGAGCTGTTTTTT
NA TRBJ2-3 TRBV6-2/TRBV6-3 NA CASSSEWLSTDTQYF TGTGCCAGCAGTTCAGAGTGGCTATCCACAGATACGCAGTATTTT
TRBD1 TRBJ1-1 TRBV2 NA CASRPTGGLLNTEAFF TGTGCCAGCAGACCAACAGGGGGATTATTGAACACTGAAGCTTTCTTT
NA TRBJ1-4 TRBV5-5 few CASSLRDDRPTNEKLFF TGTGCCAGCAGCTTGCGCGACGATCGGCCGACTAATGAAAAACTGTTTTTT
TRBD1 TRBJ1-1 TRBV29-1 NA CSGGTGLSFTEAFF TGCAGCGGGGGGACAGGTCTTTCTTTCACTGAAGCTTTCTTT